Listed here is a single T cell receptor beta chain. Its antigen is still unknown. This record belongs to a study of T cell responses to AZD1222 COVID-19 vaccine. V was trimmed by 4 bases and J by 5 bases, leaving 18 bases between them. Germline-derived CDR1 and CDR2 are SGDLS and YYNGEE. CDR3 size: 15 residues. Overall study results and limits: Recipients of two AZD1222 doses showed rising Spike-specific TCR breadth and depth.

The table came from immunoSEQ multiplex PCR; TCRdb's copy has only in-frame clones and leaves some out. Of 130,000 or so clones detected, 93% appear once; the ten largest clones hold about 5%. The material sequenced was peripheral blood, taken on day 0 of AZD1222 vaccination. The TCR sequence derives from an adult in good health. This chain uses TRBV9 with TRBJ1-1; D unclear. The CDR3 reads CASSLSDGFWTEAFF. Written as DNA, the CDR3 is TGTGCCAGCAGCCTTAGTGATGGATTTTGGACTGAAGCTTTCTTT.